This entry lists 21 T cell receptor beta chains sequenced from one sample in a study of blood T cell repertoires in COVID-19. Profiling relied on immunoSEQ multiplex PCR, and the TCRdb table lists in-frame clones only, not all of them. This sample carries approximately 160,000 clones, 80% of them seen once, and the ten largest clones take around 6%. The material sequenced was PBMCs or T cells enriched from blood (not recorded which). These receptors came from a man in his forties or fifties who had recovered from COVID-19.

The chain uses TRBV11-3 and TRBJ2-3; 16 bases are a match to TRBD2. This CDR3 contains 16 residues. Germline V gene lookup returns CDR1 SGHNT and CDR2 YENEEA. V shed 5 bases, J shed 6 bases, and the junction held 5 bases outside the gene matches. In nucleotides, the CDR3 is TGTGCCAGCAGCCGAGGGACTAGCGGGGGGGACGATACGCAGTATTTT. This gives the protein CASSRGTSGGDDTQYF. Full variable domain (rest looked up from reference TRBV11-3 and TRBJ2-3): EAGVVQSPRYKIIEKKQPVAFWCNPISGHNTLYWYLQNLGQGPELLIRYENEEAVDDSQLPKDRFSAERLKGVDSTLKIQPAELGDSAVYLCASSRGTSGGDDTQYFGPGTRLTVL.

The chain combines TRBV6-1 with TRBJ1-4; 7 nucleotides align to TRBD1. This CDR3 has 15 residues. CDR1 MNHNS and CDR2 SASEGT come from the germline V gene. Trimming at V came to 1 base and at J to 3 bases, leaving 2 bases not matched to a gene. CDR3 DNA: TGTGCCAGCAGTGAAGGGGACAGCGCTAATGAAAAACTGTTTTTT. Translated: CASSEGDSANEKLFF.

The chain couples TRBV5-1 to TRBJ2-2, with 7 bases aligning to TRBD1. This CDR3 comprises 15 residues. V was clipped by 5 bases and J by 3 bases; unmatched bases: 7. Germline loops: CDR1 SGHRS, CDR2 YFSETQ. DNA of the CDR3: TGCGCCAGCAGTCGACAGGGATTGGACACCGGGGAGCTGTTTTTT. Translating gives CASSRQGLDTGELFF. Together with reference TRBV5-1 and TRBJ2-2, the CDR3 gives the full variable domain: KAGVTQTPRYLIKTRGQQVTLSCSPISGHRSVSWYQQTPGQGLQFLFEYFSETQRNKGNFPGRFSGRQFSNSRSEMNVSTLELGDSALYLCASSRQGLDTGELFFGEGSRLTVL.

V and J are TRBV5-6 and TRBJ1-3, with TRBD1 matching over 11 bases. The length of the CDR3 is 16 residues. Germline values: CDR1 SGHDT, CDR2 YYEEEE. V shed 2 bases, J shed 1 base, and the junction held 2 bases outside the gene matches. The CDR3 DNA sequence: TGTGCCAGCAGCTTCGGACAGGGGGCGTCTGGAAACACCATATATTTT. As protein: CASSFGQGASGNTIYF. Combining the CDR3 with reference TRBV5-6 and TRBJ1-3 gives the whole variable domain DAGVTQSPTHLIKTRGQQVTLRCSPKSGHDTVSWYQQALGQGPQFIFQYYEEEERQRGNFPDRFSGHQFPNYSSELNVNALLLGDSALYLCASSFGQGASGNTIYFGEGSWLTVV.

This sequence joins TRBV20-1 and TRBJ1-5, with a weak D call TRBD1 (5 bases). This CDR3 comprises 13 residues. The germline CDR1 and CDR2 sequences are DFQATT and SNEGSKA (reference sequence). V was clipped by 5 bases and J by 0 bases, with 8 bases between them. CDR3 amino acids: CSAGDSSNQPQHF. CDR3 DNA: TGCAGTGCTGGTGACAGTAGCAATCAGCCCCAGCATTTT.

This chain connects TRBV5-6 to TRBJ1-2; no reliable D call. Trimming cost V 1 base and J 5 bases, with 15 bases left between them. The germline V gene encodes CDR1 SGHDT and CDR2 YYEEEE. This CDR3 contains 15 residues. CDR3 nucleotides: TGTGCCAGCAGCTTGAGAGGGATAAACACTTATGGCTACACCTTC. Protein product: CASSLRGINTYGYTF.

This chain uses TRBV10-2 with TRBJ2-5; 11 nucleotides match TRBD2. This CDR3 spans 17 amino acids. The germline V gene has CDR1 WSHSY and CDR2 SAAADI. V trimming: 0 bases; J trimming: 2 bases; junction bases outside the gene matches: 5. DNA for the CDR3: TGCGCCAGCAGTGAGTCAAAGGCTAGCGGGGGGCAAGAGACCCAGTACTTC. It yields the protein CASSESKASGGQETQYF.

The chain uses TRBV29-1 and TRBJ1-2, with D maybe TRBD1 (5 bases). Germline V CDR1 and CDR2: SQVTM, ANQGSEA. The CDR3 is 14 amino acids. V was shortened by 3 bases and J by 5 bases, with 16 bases between the two germline ends. The CDR3 region has the DNA TGCAGCGTTGATCGCGGCAGGGAAGGATATGGCTACACCTTC. Translated, it gives CSVDRGREGYGYTF.

The rearrangement joins TRBV11-2 to TRBJ2-5; D may be TRBD2 (5 bases). Looked up from germline, CDR1 is SGHAT and CDR2 is FQNNGV. The CDR3 is 15 amino acids. With 5 bases removed from V and 2 bases from J, the gap between germline ends came to 15 bases. This CDR3 reads CASSPRVSSQETQYF. CDR3 nucleotides: TGTGCCAGCAGCCCGCGGGTTTCTTCGCAAGAGACCCAGTACTTC.

This chain connects TRBV19 to TRBJ2-5; 7 nucleotides agree with TRBD2. The trim removed 5 bases at V and 4 bases at J, leaving 13 bases unmatched. The CDR3 contains 16 residues. Germline assignment: CDR1 LNHDA and CDR2 SQIVND (reference sequence). CDR3 bases: TGTGCCAGTAGTCAGCGGGGTCACACACAAGGAGAGACCCAGTACTTC. Translated, it gives CASSQRGHTQGETQYF.

The chain recombines TRBV6-6 with TRBJ2-5, with a tentative D call TRBD1 (6 bases). This CDR3 region has 14 residues. Germline values: CDR1 MNHNY, CDR2 SVGAGI (reference sequence). Trimming took 5 bases from V and 1 from J, leaving 11 bases between them. CDR3 sequence reads: CASSRQVPQETQYF. DNA for the CDR3: TGTGCCAGCAGTCGACAGGTCCCCCAAGAGACCCAGTACTTC.

The V call is TRBV5-8, the J call TRBJ1-3, with TRBD1 matching over 8 bases. From germline, CDR1 is SGHTS and CDR2 YDEGEE. Losses at the gene ends were 4 bases for V and 8 bases for J; bases not matched to a gene: 11. There are 15 residues in the CDR3. The CDR3 loop is CASSLTGQAGDTIYF. CDR3 nucleotide sequence: TGTGCCAGCAGCCTAACGGGACAGGCCGGAGACACCATATATTTT.

V and J are TRBV7-3 and TRBJ2-1, with D possibly being TRBD1 (6 bases). The CDR3 has 16 amino acids. V lost 1 base to trimming and J lost 1 base, with 11 bases between them. Germline CDR1 reads SGHTA; CDR2 reads FQGTGA. This chain's CDR3 is CASSLSGGGSYNEQFF. The CDR3 nucleotides are TGTGCCAGCAGCTTAAGTGGGGGCGGGTCCTACAATGAGCAGTTCTTC.

J is TRBJ2-5 and V is TRBV4-2; TRBD2 matches at 9 bases. Germline-derived CDR1 and CDR2 are LGHNA and YNFKEQ. The CDR3 covers 18 residues. V was clipped by 0 bases and J by 5 bases; unmatched bases: 13. CDR3 amino acids: CASSQDRASGDLGETQYF. In nucleotides, the CDR3 is TGTGCCAGCAGCCAAGATCGGGCTAGCGGGGACCTGGGGGAGACCCAGTACTTC.

The CDR3 reads CASSEPRQGAGETQYF. CDR3 nucleotide sequence: TGTGCCAGCAGTGAACCCCGGCAGGGGGCTGGGGAGACCCAGTACTTC. The genes are TRBV2 and TRBJ2-5, with 8 bases matching TRBD1. CDR3 size: 16 residues. Germline V gene data show CDR1 as SNHLY and CDR2 as FYNNEI. The trim removed 2 bases at V and 5 bases at J, leaving 10 bases unmatched.

The chain joins TRBV7-6 to TRBJ1-4; D is unclear. The CDR3 is made up of 16 amino acids. Germline assignment: CDR1 SGHVS and CDR2 FNYEAQ. V was shortened by 2 bases and J by 0 bases, with 10 bases between the two germline ends. CDR3 region: CASSLTQSPTNEKLFF. The CDR3 DNA is TGTGCCAGCAGCTTAACCCAGTCCCCAACTAATGAAAAACTGTTTTTT.

V usage is TRBV3-1 (or the pseudogene TRBV3-2) and J usage is TRBJ2-1, with unresolved D. V was trimmed by 2 bases and J by 9 bases, leaving 23 bases between them. The CDR3 totals 17 residues. Looked up from germline, CDR1 is LGHDT and CDR2 is YNNKEL (reference sequence). In nucleotides, the CDR3 is TGTGCCAGCAGCCAATACCACCCCTTCGCGCCCCCCGGTGAGCAGTTCTTC. The encoded protein is CASSQYHPFAPPGEQFF.

V usage is TRBV5-1 and J usage is TRBJ2-5, with TRBD1 matching 12 bases. Germline V CDR1 and CDR2: SGHRS, YFSETQ. Losses at the gene ends were 2 bases for V and 5 bases for J; bases not matched to a gene: 4. This CDR3 is 15 amino acids long. The CDR3 reads CASSFGTGGEETQYF. CDR3 coding DNA: TGCGCCAGCAGCTTTGGGACAGGGGGCGAGGAGACCCAGTACTTC.

The CDR3 DNA is TGTGCCAGCAGCCCGGTGGGCAGGGGGTTTACAGATACGCAGTATTTT. Translated, it gives CASSPVGRGFTDTQYF. This rearrangement joins TRBV7-9 to TRBJ2-3, with 7 bases lining up with TRBD1. This CDR3 comprises 16 residues. Germline CDR1 is SEHNR and CDR2 is FQNEAQ (reference sequence). V shed 5 bases and J 3 bases; nucleotides not matched to a gene: 11.

J is TRBJ2-1 and V is TRBV5-4, with TRBD1 matching over 7 bases. Germline-derived CDR1 and CDR2 are SGHNT and YYREEE (reference sequence). CDR3 length: 16 residues. V was pared by 0 bases and J by 2 bases, with 5 bases of the junction left unmatched. The CDR3, as DNA: TGTGCCAGCAGCTTGGGAGGGGGCACCGCCTACAATGAGCAGTTCTTC. This codes for CASSLGGGTAYNEQFF.

The chain employs TRBV6-5 and TRBJ2-5; perhaps TRBD1 as D (5 bases). V lost 7 bases and J 3 bases, leaving 6 bases between the germline ends. This CDR3 comprises 11 residues. Germline V gene data show CDR1 as MNHEY and CDR2 as SVGAGI. DNA of the CDR3: TGTGCCAGCAAAGGGGAAGAGACCCAGTACTTC. Translated: CASKGEETQYF.